The sequence of this TCR beta chain was determined in a study of blood T cell repertoires in COVID-19 (dated by TCRdb to between 2020 and 2021). General notes on the study: The collaborator samples originated in the United States, Italy and Spain and spanned the acute and convalescent phases of COVID-19. The material from the prospective study consisted of cDNA or gDNA derived from T cells, B-cell-depleted T cells, or PBMCs. Subjects who had been exposed to COVID-19, were actively infected with it, or had recovered from it provided the deeply sampled blood TCRbeta repertoires that made up the dataset. The repertoires were released in a freely available public database meant as a resource for research on the immune response to SARS-CoV-2. The samples were drawn from two sources: the first 160 participants of the ongoing ImmuneRACE study, and over 1,000 subjects contributed by 6 global collaborators. Sample metadata almost always included a de-identified subject ID, COVID-19 status, age in years and sex. Where available, HLA class I and class II types were taken from metadata supplied by the sample provider and were not determined by assay-based typing. Overall results and qualifications from the work: How much clinical and demographic metadata was included differed by source and by participant, and the metadata was provided uncurated.

TCRbeta CDR3 regions were amplified from genomic DNA by means of the immunoSEQ Assay, a bias-controlled multiplex PCR. The published analysis was carried out like this. The number of nucleated cells in each sample was estimated by amplification of reference gene primers within the assay. Sequence reads were collapsed and filtered to measure the absolute abundance of every unique TCRbeta CDR3 rearrangement. For each sample, productive Simpson clonality was calculated by taking the square root of Simpson's diversity index across productive rearrangements. TCRdb mirrors the immuneACCESS table, restricted to in-frame sequences. Some clones are absent from its copies; in checked studies, under half trace to an unresolved V gene, and the reason for the others is unknown. The DNA was the basis for D and trimming; V, J and clone size are from that table. This sample comprises some 150,000 clones, approximately 80% of them detected only once. The ten largest clones capture approximately 5% of the sample.

Collaborating institutions collected whole blood in K2EDTA tubes following their own protocols. For TCRbeta analysis, collaborators shipped samples as frozen whole blood, isolated PBMCs, or DNA extracted from either of those sample types. Trimmed from V: 2 bases; trimmed from J: 2 bases; junction bases lacking a gene match: 11. The CDR3 goes from the cysteine to the phenylalanine over 16 residues. The only DNA kept is the CDR3, 48 bases in frame from the first base. CDR1 GTSNPN and CDR2 SVGIG are derived from the germline V gene (reference sequence). On this clone itself: What this receptor recognizes is not known. One base away there is no much larger clone; base qualities are not given.

The chain is made from TRBV30 and TRBJ1-2, and 7 bases in between align with TRBD1. Sequencing used peripheral blood. This receptor was obtained from a woman in her forties or fifties with acute or convalescent COVID-19. Here the CDR3 is given as CAWSPTGASINYGYTF. DNA sequence: TGTGCCTGGAGTCCAACAGGGGCGTCGATAAACTATGGCTACACCTTC.